This T cell receptor (beta chain) appears in the sequencing data of a study of blood T cell repertoires in COVID-19. Study as a whole: Nucleic acid was either cDNA or gDNA, and it came from T cells, B-cell-depleted T cells, or PBMCs.

Germline loops: CDR1 SGHNT, CDR2 YENEEA. The CDR3 length is 19 residues. With 7 bases clipped from V and 5 bases from J, the junction kept 20 bases outside the gene matches. Individuals drawn from 24 US areas were about 18 to 89 years old. Original methodology: Amplification of reference gene primers was used by the study to estimate nucleated cell counts. Measured with immunoSEQ multiplex PCR; TCRdb has only the in-frame clones, and not every one. The DNA was the basis for D and trimming; V, J and clone size are from that table. The sample records hundreds of thousands of clones, roughly 87% being singletons.

J is TRBJ2-7 and V is TRBV11-3, with 13 bases that match TRBD2. The sequenced material came from PBMCs or T cells enriched from blood (not recorded which). This receptor was obtained from a young woman who had recovered from COVID-19. CDR3 region: CASKKLPMATTSGRHEQYF. As DNA, the CDR3 is TGTGCCAGCAAGAAGCTCCCCATGGCGACGACTAGCGGGAGGCACGAGCAGTACTTC.